This is a list of T cell receptor beta chains from one sample in a study of beta chain features in type 1 diabetes. The data were produced by immunoSEQ multiplex PCR, yet TCRdb's version contains in-frame clones alone and is incomplete. The sample gives under 950,000 clones, roughly a sixth of which show up once; 0.02% to 0.025% is in the top ten. Sequences were obtained from naive CD4+ T cells from blood. Every receptor here comes from a woman between 18 and 30 years old in good health. Each CDR3 is given with its conserved first and last residue. The D gene is left open where the match is weak. The size of a clone is reported for some rows only, either as once, few or many, or as a class for expanded clones.

d_call j_call clone_size v_call cdr3_aa cdr3_nt
TRBD2 TRBJ2-1 few TRBV6-5 CASSRLAGGFEQFF TGTGCCAGCAGCCGACTAGCGGGAGGGTTTGAGCAGTTCTTC
NA TRBJ2-2 NA TRBV11-2 CASSLNPVLGGELFF TGTGCCAGCAGCTTAAATCCGGTTTTGGGCGGGGAGCTGTTTTTT
TRBD2 TRBJ2-1 few TRBV10-2 CASSAPVGLAGFYNEQFF TGCGCCAGCAGCGCTCCCGTGGGACTAGCGGGGTTCTACAATGAGCAGTTCTTC
TRBD1 TRBJ2-7 few TRBV19 CASSSHRGIYEQYF TGTGCCAGTAGTAGTCACAGGGGGATCTACGAGCAGTACTTC
NA TRBJ2-5 few TRBV13 CASSTYQETQYF TGTGCCAGCAGCACCTACCAAGAGACCCAGTACTTC
NA TRBJ2-7 NA TRBV19 CASSIQGSGEQYF TGTGCCAGTAGTATTCAGGGGTCTGGTGAGCAGTACTTC
TRBD2 TRBJ2-7 NA TRBV5-1 CASSLSPSGRANEQYF TGCGCCAGCAGCTTGTCCCCTAGCGGGAGGGCGAACGAGCAGTACTTC
NA TRBJ2-2 NA TRBV7-6 CASSFSEMNTGELFF TGTGCCAGCAGCTTTAGCGAGATGAACACCGGGGAGCTGTTTTTT
NA TRBJ2-2 few TRBV25-1 CASSEFPGKLHVTGELFF TGTGCCAGCAGTGAATTCCCCGGGAAGTTACATGTTACCGGGGAGCTGTTTTTT
TRBD1 TRBJ1-2 few TRBV5-4 CASSYRQGNYGYTF TGTGCCAGCAGCTATCGACAGGGAAACTATGGCTACACCTTC
TRBD2 TRBJ2-5 NA TRBV18 CASSPNSLAGGIQKTQYF TGTGCCAGCTCACCAAATAGTTTAGCGGGAGGGATCCAGAAGACCCAGTACTTC
TRBD1 TRBJ2-7 few TRBV7-2 CASSHTGQGAYEQYF TGTGCCAGCAGCCACACGGGACAGGGGGCTTACGAGCAGTACTTC
TRBD2 TRBJ2-7 few TRBV6-6 CASNRGLAAYEQYF TGTGCCAGCAACCGGGGACTAGCGGCCTACGAGCAGTACTTC
NA TRBJ2-1 few TRBV18 CASSSGLLVYNEQFF TGTGCCAGCTCATCAGGGCTGCTGGTCTACAATGAGCAGTTCTTC
NA TRBJ2-7 NA TRBV18 CASSPPSAIEQYF TGTGCCAGCTCACCACCGTCGGCAATCGAGCAGTACTTC